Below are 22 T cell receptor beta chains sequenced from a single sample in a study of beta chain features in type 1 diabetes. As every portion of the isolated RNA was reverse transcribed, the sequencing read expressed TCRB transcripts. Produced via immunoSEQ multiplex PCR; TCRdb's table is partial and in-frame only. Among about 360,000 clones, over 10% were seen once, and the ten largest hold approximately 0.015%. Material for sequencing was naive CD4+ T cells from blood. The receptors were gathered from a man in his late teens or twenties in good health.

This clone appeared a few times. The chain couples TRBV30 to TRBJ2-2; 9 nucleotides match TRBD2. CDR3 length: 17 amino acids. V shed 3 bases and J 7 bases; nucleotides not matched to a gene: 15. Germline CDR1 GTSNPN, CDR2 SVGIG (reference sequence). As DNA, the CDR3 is TGTGCCTGGAGCCCTCGGGGCTTGGCGGGAGGGATCGGGGAGCTGTTTTTT. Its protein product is CAWSPRGLAGGIGELFF.

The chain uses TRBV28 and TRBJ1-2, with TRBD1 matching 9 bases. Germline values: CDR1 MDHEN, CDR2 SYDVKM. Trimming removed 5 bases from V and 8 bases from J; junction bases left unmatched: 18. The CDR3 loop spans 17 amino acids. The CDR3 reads CASSLGQGPGGTGGYTF. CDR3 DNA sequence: TGTGCCAGCAGTCTGGGACAGGGACCGGGAGGGACGGGAGGCTACACCTTC.

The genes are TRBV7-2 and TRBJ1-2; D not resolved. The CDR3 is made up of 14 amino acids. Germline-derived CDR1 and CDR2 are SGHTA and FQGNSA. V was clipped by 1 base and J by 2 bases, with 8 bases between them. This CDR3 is CASSLDQLNYGYTF. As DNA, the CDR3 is TGTGCCAGCAGCTTAGATCAGTTAAACTATGGCTACACCTTC.

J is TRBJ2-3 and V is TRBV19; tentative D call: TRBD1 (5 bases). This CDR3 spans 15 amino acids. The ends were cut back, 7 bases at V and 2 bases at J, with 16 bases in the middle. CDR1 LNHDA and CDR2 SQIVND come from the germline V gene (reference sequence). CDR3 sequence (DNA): TGTGCCAGTACTGGCAGGGAAGGGAACACAGATACGCAGTATTTT. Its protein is CASTGREGNTDTQYF.

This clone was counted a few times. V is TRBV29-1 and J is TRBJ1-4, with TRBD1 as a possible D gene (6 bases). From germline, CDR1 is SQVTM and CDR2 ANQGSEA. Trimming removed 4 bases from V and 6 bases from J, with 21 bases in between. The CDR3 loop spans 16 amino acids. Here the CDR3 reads CSVADTDRILHEKLFF. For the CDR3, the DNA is TGCAGCGTTGCCGACACTGACAGGATACTCCATGAAAAACTGTTTTTT.

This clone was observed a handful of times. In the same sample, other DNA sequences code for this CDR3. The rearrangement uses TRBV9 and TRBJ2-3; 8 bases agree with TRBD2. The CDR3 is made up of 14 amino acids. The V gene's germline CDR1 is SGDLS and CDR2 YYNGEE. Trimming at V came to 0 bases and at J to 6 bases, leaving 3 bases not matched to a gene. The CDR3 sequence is CASSVAASGDTQYF. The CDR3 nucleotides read TGTGCCAGCAGCGTAGCGGCTAGCGGGGATACGCAGTATTTT.

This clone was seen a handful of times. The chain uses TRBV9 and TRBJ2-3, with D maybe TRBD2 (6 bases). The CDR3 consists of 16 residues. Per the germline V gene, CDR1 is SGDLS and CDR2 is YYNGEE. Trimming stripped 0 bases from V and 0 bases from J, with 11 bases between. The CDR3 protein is CASSVVRDPSTDTQYF. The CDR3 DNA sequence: TGTGCCAGCAGCGTAGTGCGGGACCCTAGCACAGATACGCAGTATTTT.

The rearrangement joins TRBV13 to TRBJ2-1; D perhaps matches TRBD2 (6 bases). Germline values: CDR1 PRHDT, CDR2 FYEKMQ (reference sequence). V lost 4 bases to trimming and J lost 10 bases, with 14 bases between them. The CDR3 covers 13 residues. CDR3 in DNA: TGTGCCAGCAGCTACCGGGACTCGTGGGAGCAGTTCTTC. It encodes CASSYRDSWEQFF.

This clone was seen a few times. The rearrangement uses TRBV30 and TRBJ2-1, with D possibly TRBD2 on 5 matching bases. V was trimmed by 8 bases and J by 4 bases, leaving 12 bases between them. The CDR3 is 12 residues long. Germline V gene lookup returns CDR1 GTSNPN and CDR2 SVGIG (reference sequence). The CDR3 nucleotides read TGTGCCGCGTCAGAGGGTTACAATGAGCAGTTCTTC. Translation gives CAASEGYNEQFF.

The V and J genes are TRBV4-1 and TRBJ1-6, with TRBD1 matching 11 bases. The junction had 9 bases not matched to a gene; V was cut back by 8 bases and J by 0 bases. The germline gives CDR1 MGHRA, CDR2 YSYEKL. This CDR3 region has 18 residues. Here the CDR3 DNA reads TGCGCCAGCGCCCGTCGGGACAGGGGGAGCTCCTATAATTCACCCCTCCACTTT. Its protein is CASARRDRGSSYNSPLHF.

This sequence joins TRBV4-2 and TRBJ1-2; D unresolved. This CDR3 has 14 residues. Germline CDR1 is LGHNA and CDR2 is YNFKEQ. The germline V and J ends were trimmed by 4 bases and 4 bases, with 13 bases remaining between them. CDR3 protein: CASSPPRDFYGYTF. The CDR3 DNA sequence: TGTGCCAGCAGCCCACCCCGGGATTTCTATGGCTACACCTTC.

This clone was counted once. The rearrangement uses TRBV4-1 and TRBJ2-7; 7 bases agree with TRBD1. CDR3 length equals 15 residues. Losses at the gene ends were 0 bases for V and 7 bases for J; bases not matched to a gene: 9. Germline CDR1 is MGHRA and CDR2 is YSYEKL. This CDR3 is CASSQDRTGPKEQYF. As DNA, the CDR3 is TGCGCCAGCAGCCAAGATCGGACAGGCCCGAAGGAGCAGTACTTC.

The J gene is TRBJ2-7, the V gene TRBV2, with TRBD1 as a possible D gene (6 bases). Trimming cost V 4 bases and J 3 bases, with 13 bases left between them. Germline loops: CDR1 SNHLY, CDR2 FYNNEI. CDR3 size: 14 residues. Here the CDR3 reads CASSVWTENYEQYF. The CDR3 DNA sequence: TGTGCCAGCAGTGTATGGACAGAGAACTACGAGCAGTACTTC. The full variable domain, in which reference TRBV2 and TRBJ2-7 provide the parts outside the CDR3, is EPEVTQTPSHQVTQMGQEVILRCVPISNHLYFYWYRQILGQKVEFLVSFYNNEISEKSEIFDDQFSVERPDGSNFTLKIRSTKLEDSAMYFCASSVWTENYEQYFGPGTRLTVT.

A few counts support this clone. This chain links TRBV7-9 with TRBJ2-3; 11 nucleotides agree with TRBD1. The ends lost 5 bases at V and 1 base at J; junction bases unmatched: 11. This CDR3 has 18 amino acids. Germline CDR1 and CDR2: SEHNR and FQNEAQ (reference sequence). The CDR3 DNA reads TGTGCCAGCAGCCCGGGACAGGGGGTGATATCTCGCACAGATACGCAGTATTTT. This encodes CASSPGQGVISRTDTQYF.

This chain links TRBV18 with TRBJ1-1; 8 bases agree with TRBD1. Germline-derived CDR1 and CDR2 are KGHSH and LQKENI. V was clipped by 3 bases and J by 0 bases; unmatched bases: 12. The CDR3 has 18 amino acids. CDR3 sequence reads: CASSPLSGQGLLNTEAFF. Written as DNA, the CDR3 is TGTGCCAGCTCACCTCTTTCCGGACAGGGACTATTGAACACTGAAGCTTTCTTT. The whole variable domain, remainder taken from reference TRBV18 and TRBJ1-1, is NAGVMQNPRHLVRRRGQEARLRCSPMKGHSHVYWYRQLPEEGLKFMVYLQKENIIDESGMPKERFSAEFPKEGPSILRIQQVVRGDSAAYFCASSPLSGQGLLNTEAFFGQGTRLTVV.

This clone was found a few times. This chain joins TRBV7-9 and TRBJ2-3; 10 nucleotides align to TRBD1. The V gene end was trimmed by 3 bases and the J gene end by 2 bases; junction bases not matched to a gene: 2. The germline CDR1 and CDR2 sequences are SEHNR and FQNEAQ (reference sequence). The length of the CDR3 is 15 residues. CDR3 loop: CASSFGTGVTDTQYF. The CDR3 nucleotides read TGTGCCAGCAGCTTTGGGACAGGGGTCACAGATACGCAGTATTTT.

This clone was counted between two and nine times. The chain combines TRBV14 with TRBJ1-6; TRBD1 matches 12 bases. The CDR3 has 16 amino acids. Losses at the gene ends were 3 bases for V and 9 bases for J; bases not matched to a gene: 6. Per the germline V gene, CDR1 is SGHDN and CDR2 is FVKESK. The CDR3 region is CASSHRDRGHGSPLHF. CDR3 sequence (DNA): TGTGCCAGCAGCCACCGGGACAGGGGGCATGGTTCACCCCTCCACTTT.

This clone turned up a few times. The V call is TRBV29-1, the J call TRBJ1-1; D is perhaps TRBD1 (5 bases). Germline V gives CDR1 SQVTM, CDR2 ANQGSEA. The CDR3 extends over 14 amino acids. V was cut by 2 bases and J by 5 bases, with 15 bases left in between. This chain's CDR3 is CSVEIFQGGTEAFF. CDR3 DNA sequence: TGCAGCGTTGAAATATTTCAGGGTGGGACTGAAGCTTTCTTT.

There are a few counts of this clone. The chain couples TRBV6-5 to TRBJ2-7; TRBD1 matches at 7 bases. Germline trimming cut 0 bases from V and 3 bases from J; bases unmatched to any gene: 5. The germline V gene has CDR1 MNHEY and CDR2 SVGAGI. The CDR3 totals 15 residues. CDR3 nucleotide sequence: TGTGCCAGCAGTTACTCCGGGACAGACCACTACGAGCAGTACTTC. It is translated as CASSYSGTDHYEQYF.

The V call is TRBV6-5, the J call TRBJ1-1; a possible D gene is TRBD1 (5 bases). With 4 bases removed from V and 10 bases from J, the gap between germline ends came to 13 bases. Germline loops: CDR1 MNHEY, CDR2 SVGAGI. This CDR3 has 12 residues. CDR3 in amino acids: CASSWGESGAFF. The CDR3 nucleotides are TGTGCCAGCAGTTGGGGGGAGTCGGGAGCTTTCTTT.

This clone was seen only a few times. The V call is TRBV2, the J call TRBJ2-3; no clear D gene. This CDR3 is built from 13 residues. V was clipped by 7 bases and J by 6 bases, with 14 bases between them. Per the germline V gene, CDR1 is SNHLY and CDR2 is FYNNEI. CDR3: CASTERSPDTQYF. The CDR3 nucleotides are TGTGCCAGCACCGAGAGAAGCCCGGATACGCAGTATTTT. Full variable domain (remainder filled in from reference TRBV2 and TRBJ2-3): EPEVTQTPSHQVTQMGQEVILRCVPISNHLYFYWYRQILGQKVEFLVSFYNNEISEKSEIFDDQFSVERPDGSNFTLKIRSTKLEDSAMYFCASTERSPDTQYFGPGTRLTVL.

The CDR3 sequence is CAGSTGTNYGYTF. In DNA form, the CDR3 reads TGTGCCGGAAGTACGGGGACTAACTATGGCTACACCTTC. The V gene is TRBV30, the J gene TRBJ1-2; the D is unclear. Germline CDR1 is GTSNPN and CDR2 is SVGIG (reference sequence). V lost 8 bases to trimming and J lost 0 bases, with 13 bases between them. The CDR3 totals 13 residues.